This T cell receptor beta chain was sequenced during a study of T cell repertoires in cytomegalovirus infection. CDR3 length: 10 residues. Between the trimmed V and J ends, which lost 7 bases and 1 base, there was a span of 4 bases. Germline-derived CDR1 and CDR2 are SQVTM and ANQGSEA. TCRdb passed the reads through MiXCR, listing each CDR3 protein once. The sample consists of about 740,000 distinct CDR3 sequences, less than 40% of them appearing once. The sequence derives from a human donor in good health (CMV status not recorded). Some clones in this sample may be carry-over from other donors' samples. The sample taken for sequencing was PBMCs. The chain has TRBV29-1 and TRBJ1-1; D is ambiguous. The DNA for the CDR3 is TGCAGCGCCCAGAACACTGAAGCTTTCTTT. Translation gives CSAQNTEAFF. The complete variable domain, with remaining parts taken from reference TRBV29-1 and TRBJ1-1, reads SAVISQKPSRDICQRGTSLTIQCQVDSQVTMMFWYRQQPGQSLTLIATANQGSEATYESGFVIDKFPISRPNLTFSTLTVSNMSPEDSSIYLCSAQNTEAFFGQGTRLTVV.